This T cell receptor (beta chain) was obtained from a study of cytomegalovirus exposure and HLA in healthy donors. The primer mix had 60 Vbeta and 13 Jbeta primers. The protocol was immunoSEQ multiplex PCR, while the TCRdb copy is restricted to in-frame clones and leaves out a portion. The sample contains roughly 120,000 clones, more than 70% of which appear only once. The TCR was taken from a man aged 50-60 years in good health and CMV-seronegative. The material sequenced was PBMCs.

This CDR3 reads CASSFGLVRHEQYF. CDR3 nucleotide sequence: TGTGCCAGCAGCTTCGGACTAGTTCGTCACGAGCAGTACTTC. This chain links TRBV11-2 with TRBJ2-7; 7 nucleotides align to TRBD2. V trimming: 3 bases; J trimming: 5 bases; junction bases outside the gene matches: 7. The CDR3 runs 14 residues. Germline lookup yields CDR1 SGHAT and CDR2 FQNNGV.